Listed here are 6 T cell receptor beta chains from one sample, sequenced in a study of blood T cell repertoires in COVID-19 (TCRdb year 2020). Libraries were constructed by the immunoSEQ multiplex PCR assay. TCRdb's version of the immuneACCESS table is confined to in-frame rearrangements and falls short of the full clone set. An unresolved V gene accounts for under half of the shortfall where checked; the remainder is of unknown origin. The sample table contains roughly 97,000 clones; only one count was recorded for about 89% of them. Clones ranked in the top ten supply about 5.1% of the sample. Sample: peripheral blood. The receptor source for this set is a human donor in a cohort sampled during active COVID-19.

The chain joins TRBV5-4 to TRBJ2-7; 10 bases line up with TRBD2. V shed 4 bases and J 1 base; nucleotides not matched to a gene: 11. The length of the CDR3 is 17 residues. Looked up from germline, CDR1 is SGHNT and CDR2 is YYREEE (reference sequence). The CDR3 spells CASSPPPSGSGSYEQYF. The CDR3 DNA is TGTGCCAGCAGCCCGCCGCCTAGCGGGAGTGGATCCTACGAGCAGTACTTC.

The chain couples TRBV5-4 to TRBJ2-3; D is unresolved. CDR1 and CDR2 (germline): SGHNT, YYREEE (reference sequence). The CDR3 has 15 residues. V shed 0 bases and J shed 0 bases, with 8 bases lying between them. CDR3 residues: CASSLDSSSTDTQYF. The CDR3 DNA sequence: TGTGCCAGCAGCTTGGACAGCTCTAGCACAGATACGCAGTATTTT.

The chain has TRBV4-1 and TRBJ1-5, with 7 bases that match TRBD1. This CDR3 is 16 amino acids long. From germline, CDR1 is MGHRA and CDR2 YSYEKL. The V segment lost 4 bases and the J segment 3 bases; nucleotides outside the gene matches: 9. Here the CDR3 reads CASSPRSDRANQPQHF. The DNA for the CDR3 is TGCGCCAGCAGCCCAAGATCAGACAGGGCCAATCAGCCCCAGCATTTT.

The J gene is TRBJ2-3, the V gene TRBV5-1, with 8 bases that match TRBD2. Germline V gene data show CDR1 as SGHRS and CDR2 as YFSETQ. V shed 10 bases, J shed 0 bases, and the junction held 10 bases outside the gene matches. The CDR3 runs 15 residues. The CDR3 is CASTGRGASTDTQYF. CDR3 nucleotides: TGCGCCTCTACGGGGCGGGGGGCTAGCACAGATACGCAGTATTTT.

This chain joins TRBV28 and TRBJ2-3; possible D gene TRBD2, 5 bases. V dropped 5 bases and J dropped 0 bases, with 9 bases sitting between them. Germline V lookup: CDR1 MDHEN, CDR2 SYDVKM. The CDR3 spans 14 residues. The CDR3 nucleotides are TGTGCCAGCAGTAGAAGCGGTAGCACAGATACGCAGTATTTT. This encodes CASSRSGSTDTQYF. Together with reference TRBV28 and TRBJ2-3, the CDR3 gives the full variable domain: DVKVTQSSRYLVKRTGEKVFLECVQDMDHENMFWYRQDPGLGLRLIYFSYDVKMKEKGDIPEGYSVSREKKERFSLILESASTNQTSMYLCASSRSGSTDTQYFGPGTRLTVL.

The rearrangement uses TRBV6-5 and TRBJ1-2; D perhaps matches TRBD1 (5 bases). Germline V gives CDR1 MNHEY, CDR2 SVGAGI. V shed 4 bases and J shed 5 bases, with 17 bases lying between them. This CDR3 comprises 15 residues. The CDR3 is CASSFHPDSNYGYTF. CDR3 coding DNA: TGTGCCAGCAGTTTCCATCCCGACAGCAATTATGGCTACACCTTC.